This is a list of T cell receptor beta chains from one sample in a study of blood T cells in healthy people across ages. TCRdb re-called the 5' RACE reads with MiXCR, one entry per CDR3 protein. In the table there are around 1.7 million distinct CDR3 sequences, over 25% of which are singletons. Sequencing input: blood. These receptors were taken from a woman in her twenties or thirties in good health. Both conserved end residues are part of each CDR3. D genes are given only for firm matches. The size of a clone is reported for some rows only, either as once, few or many, or as a class for expanded clones.

V gene	J gene	D gene	clone size	CDR3 DNA	CDR3 protein
TRBV5-1	TRBJ2-7	-	-	TGCGCCGGCAGCTTGCAGGGGTCCTACGAGCAGTACTTC	CAGSLQGSYEQYF
TRBV27	TRBJ2-3	-	-	TGTGCCAGCAGGAAGGGGGATACGCAGTATTTT	CASRKGDTQYF
TRBV2	TRBJ2-3	TRBD2	-	TGTGCCAGCAGGAGTGGCGGGGGACTTGATACGCAGTATTTT	CASRSGGGLDTQYF
TRBV7-2	TRBJ2-7	TRBD2	many	TGTGCCAGCAGCCCGATCGGCGGGAGGGCCTACGAGCAGTACTTC	CASSPIGGRAYEQYF
TRBV12-3/TRBV12-4	TRBJ1-2	-	-	TGTGCCAGCAGCTACTACTCCGGGTATGGCTACACCTTC	CASSYYSGYGYTF
TRBV4-2	TRBJ2-1	TRBD2	many	TGTGCCAGCAGCCAAGTGGTCGGTTCGGGACTAGCGAGTTACAATGAGCAGTTCTTC	CASSQVVGSGLASYNEQFF
TRBV25-1	TRBJ2-5	TRBD1	-	TGTGCCAGCAGAGCCGATTTGGGACAGGGGCGCGAGACCCAGTACTTC	CASRADLGQGRETQYF
TRBV20-1	TRBJ1-2	TRBD1	-	TGCAGTGCCGATTCTATCTCCATCAACAGGGGGCAGGATGGCTACATCTTC	CSADSISINRGQDGYIF
TRBV29-1	TRBJ1-2	-	many	TGCAGCGTTGGGGGGGCTCGGGGCTACACCTTC	CSVGGARGYTF
TRBV6-6	TRBJ2-5	-	-	TGTGCCAGCAGCAAAAACAGGGACCAAGAGACCCAGTACTTC	CASSKNRDQETQYF
TRBV4-3	TRBJ2-1	TRBD2	-	TGCGCCAGCAGCCTCAGGGGGGGCGGGAGGGCCGGAAATGAGCAGTTCTTC	CASSLRGGGRAGNEQFF
TRBV4-1	TRBJ2-1	TRBD1	many	TGCGCCAGCAGCCAAGCAGGGGGCGTCTACAATGAGCAGTTCTTC	CASSQAGGVYNEQFF
TRBV27	TRBJ1-1	TRBD1	-	TGTGCCAGCAGTCCCAGACAGGGGAGGGACGCTGAAGCTTTCTTT	CASSPRQGRDAEAFF
TRBV5-1	TRBJ2-7	TRBD2	many	TGCGCCAGCAGGGCGGGGGGGTCATACTACGAGCAGTACTTC	CASRAGGSYYEQYF
TRBV7-2	TRBJ2-1	TRBD2	-	TGTGCCAGCAGCTTTGCCCTAGCGGGGGGGCTGAGTAATGAGCAGTTCTTC	CASSFALAGGLSNEQFF
TRBV18	TRBJ2-7	TRBD1	-	TGTGCCAGCTCACCCTCAGGACAGGGAAAAAACTACGAGCAGTACTTC	CASSPSGQGKNYEQYF
TRBV20-1	TRBJ2-7	-	-	TGCAGTGCTGTAGGGAGCCCTAGCTCCTACGAGCAGTACTTC	CSAVGSPSSYEQYF
TRBV6-5	TRBJ2-7	-	-	TGTGCCAGCAGCCCCCGGGAAGGACAAGGCATCTACGAGCAGTACTTC	CASSPREGQGIYEQYF
TRBV5-1	TRBJ2-7	TRBD2	-	TGCGCCAGCAACTTCGCCGGGACTAGCGGCATCTACGAGCAGTACTTC	CASNFAGTSGIYEQYF
TRBV20-1	TRBJ2-1	-	many	TGCAGTGCTGCTGAATCCTACAATGAGCAGTTCTTC	CSAAESYNEQFF
TRBV7-3	TRBJ1-2	-	few	TGTGCCAGCAGCTTAAGTGACAGTAACCGCTATGGCTACACCTTC	CASSLSDSNRYGYTF
TRBV24-1	TRBJ2-1	TRBD2	few	TGTGCCACCAGTGATTCAGGGACTAGTCAGGATGAGCAGTTCTTC	CATSDSGTSQDEQFF
TRBV29-1	TRBJ1-2	TRBD1	-	TGCAGCGGGGGGGACAGTTCTAACTATGGCTACACCTTC	CSGGDSSNYGYTF
TRBV12-3/TRBV12-4	TRBJ2-1	TRBD2	-	TGTGCCGGCAGTAGATCAGCGGGAGACAATGAGCAGTTCTTC	CAGSRSAGDNEQFF
TRBV18	TRBJ2-5	-	many	TGTGCCAGCAGTCCCCCAAATCAAGAGACCCAGTACTTC	CASSPPNQETQYF
TRBV29-1	TRBJ2-3	-	-	TGCAGCGTAGAAAGACGGCTGACTAGCACAGATACGCAGTATTTT	CSVERRLTSTDTQYF
TRBV18	TRBJ1-1	-	few	TGTGCCAGCTCACCACCTATCTTGGGTAGCACTGAAGCTTTCTTT	CASSPPILGSTEAFF
TRBV7-9	TRBJ1-5	TRBD1	few	TGTGCCAGCAGCTTGGACAGGGGGACGGGGCCCCAGCATTTT	CASSLDRGTGPQHF
TRBV6-5	TRBJ2-3	-	few	TGTGCCAGCACCCGGCGGGACAAAGATTACACAGATACGCAGTATTTT	CASTRRDKDYTDTQYF
TRBV5-1	TRBJ1-5	-	-	TGTGCCAGCAGCTTAGCGGCGGGGAGCAATCAGCCCCAGCATTTT	CASSLAAGSNQPQHF
TRBV2	TRBJ1-5	TRBD1	few	TGTGCCAGCAGTCGGACAGGGGGACTACAGCCCCAGCATTTT	CASSRTGGLQPQHF
TRBV12-5	TRBJ2-1	-	many	TGTGCTAGTGGTTTGACTTGGGCAACCCCGGGGCTCTCCAATGAGCAGTTCTTC	CASGLTWATPGLSNEQFF
TRBV5-1	TRBJ2-1	TRBD2	-	TGCGCCAGCAGCGGGTGGGGCGGGGGCTCCTACAATGAGCAGTTCTTC	CASSGWGGGSYNEQFF
TRBV2	TRBJ2-1	-	few	TGTGCCAGCCGATCGGGAACCACCCTCAATGAGCAGTTCTTC	CASRSGTTLNEQFF
TRBV7-9	TRBJ2-5	-	few	TGTGCCAGCAGCTTAGGTCGGCTCCCAGAAGAGACCCAGTACTTC	CASSLGRLPEETQYF
TRBV3-1	TRBJ1-5	-	-	TGTGCCAGCGCGGCGAACTTCGATAGCAATCAGCCCCAGCATTTT	CASAANFDSNQPQHF
TRBV12-3/TRBV12-4	TRBJ2-5	-	many	TGTGCCAGCAGTCGCGATCAACAAGAGACCCAGTACTTC	CASSRDQQETQYF
TRBV10-3	TRBJ1-2	TRBD1	few	TGTGCCATAGACAGACAGGGGAAGGGCTACACCTTC	CAIDRQGKGYTF
TRBV7-9	TRBJ1-5	TRBD1	-	TGTGCCAGCAGCTTAGGGCTAGGGGGCGCGAATCAGCCCCAGCATTTT	CASSLGLGGANQPQHF
TRBV6-5	TRBJ2-7	-	few	TGTGCCAGCAGTTACTTAGGACCAACCTACGAGCAGTACTTC	CASSYLGPTYEQYF
TRBV20-1	TRBJ2-5	TRBD1	many	TGCAGTGCCGCTAGGCCCGGGACAGGCCAAGAGACCCAGTACTTC	CSAARPGTGQETQYF
TRBV12-3/TRBV12-4	TRBJ1-2	TRBD1	few	TGTGCCAGCAGTTTAGCCATCACAGGGGGCAATAACTATGGCTACACCTTC	CASSLAITGGNNYGYTF
TRBV20-1	TRBJ1-2	-	-	TGCAGTGCTCAAGGGGGGCACAGCGAGAACTATGGCTACACCTTC	CSAQGGHSENYGYTF
TRBV29-1	TRBJ2-1	-	-	TGCAGCGTTGGTTCCGGAGAGAGTAACTACGAGCAGTTCTTC	CSVGSGESNYEQFF
TRBV6-2/TRBV6-3	TRBJ2-7	TRBD2	-	TGTGCCAGCAGTTACGACGAAGCGGGACGTTTCTACGAGCAGTACTTC	CASSYDEAGRFYEQYF
TRBV7-2	TRBJ2-3	-	few	TGTGCCAGCAGCTTAGTCCCCAGGTATACGCAGTATTTT	CASSLVPRYTQYF
TRBV3-1	TRBJ1-6	-	-	TGTGCCAGCAGTATCAGTAGGGCACCCCTCCACTTT	CASSISRAPLHF
TRBV20-1	TRBJ2-1	-	few	TGCAGTGCTAGAGATCCGGAGAGGGGTTCGCAGTTCTTC	CSARDPERGSQFF